Each of the 27 T cell receptor beta chains below was sequenced from the same sample in a study of cytomegalovirus exposure and HLA in healthy donors. The PCR contained 60 Vbeta and 13 Jbeta primers. Here immunoSEQ multiplex PCR was the method, and the copy in TCRdb shows in-frame clones only, minus some. The sample lists under 200,000 clones, 70% to 90% seen once, with 9.3% in the top ten. Specimen: PBMCs. Receptors were obtained from a young man in good health and CMV-seropositive.

This rearrangement joins TRBV29-1 to TRBJ2-3; 8 bases map to TRBD1. CDR3 length: 15 residues. J was trimmed by 4 bases and V by 4 bases; bases with no gene match: 10. Germline V CDR1 and CDR2: SQVTM, ANQGSEA. This CDR3 reads CSVVRADREPDTQYF. In nucleotides, the CDR3 is TGCAGCGTTGTAAGGGCGGACAGGGAGCCAGATACGCAGTATTTT.

The gene calls are TRBV18 and TRBJ2-1; 7 positions agree with TRBD1. J lost 1 base, V lost 2 bases, and 8 bases had no gene match. Germline V CDR1 and CDR2: KGHSH, LQKENI. The CDR3 length is 17 residues. The CDR3 protein is CASSPSSPDRSYNEQFF. The CDR3 nucleotides read TGTGCCAGCTCACCAAGTTCTCCGGACAGGTCCTACAATGAGCAGTTCTTC.

The V gene is TRBV15, the J gene TRBJ2-7; 9 nucleotides line up with TRBD1. The CDR3 length is 15 residues. The trim removed 0 bases at V and 5 bases at J, leaving 5 bases unmatched. The germline gives CDR1 LNHNV, CDR2 YYDKDF (reference sequence). For the CDR3, the DNA is TGTGCCACCAGCAGAGATCCGACAGGGGGAAACGAGCAGTACTTC. It encodes CATSRDPTGGNEQYF.

The CDR3, as DNA: TGTGCCAGCAGAGCTGTGGACAGGGGCTATGGCTACACCTTC. Its protein is CASRAVDRGYGYTF. The gene calls are TRBV6-1 and TRBJ1-2; 9 nucleotides line up with TRBD1. Germline V lookup: CDR1 MNHNS, CDR2 SASEGT. Trimming at V came to 6 bases and at J to 4 bases, leaving 6 bases not matched to a gene. The CDR3 runs to 14 residues.

The chain combines TRBV27 with TRBJ2-7, with D possibly being TRBD2 (5 bases). V was clipped by 6 bases and J by 7 bases, with 13 bases between them. This CDR3 region has 12 residues. CDR1 MNHEY and CDR2 SMNVEV come from the germline V gene (reference sequence). The CDR3 sequence: CASSRTSGEQYF. The DNA for the CDR3 is TGTGCCAGCAGCCGGACCTCGGGAGAGCAGTACTTC.

V usage is TRBV4-2 and J usage is TRBJ1-3; 9 bases fit TRBD1. Germline trimming cut 2 bases from V and 7 bases from J; bases unmatched to any gene: 6. Per the germline V gene, CDR1 is LGHNA and CDR2 is YNFKEQ. This CDR3 has 15 residues. The CDR3: CASSQRGTGYNTIYF. DNA of the CDR3: TGTGCCAGCAGCCAAAGGGGGACAGGGTATAACACCATATATTTT.

This sequence joins TRBV4-2 and TRBJ1-4; D gene ambiguous. CDR3 length: 17 residues. Trimming took 0 bases from V and 3 from J, leaving 14 bases between them. CDR1 and CDR2 (germline): LGHNA, YNFKEQ. CDR3 DNA sequence: TGTGCCAGCAGCCAAGATTTGCTCGACATAGCTAATGAAAAACTGTTTTTT. Its translation is CASSQDLLDIANEKLFF.

The rearrangement uses TRBV19 and TRBJ2-1, with a weak D call TRBD2 (6 bases). The CDR3 spans 13 residues. V was trimmed by 4 bases and J by 8 bases, leaving 12 bases between them. In germline, CDR1 is LNHDA, CDR2 SQIVND (reference sequence). CDR3 in amino acids: CASSRLQRDEQFF. Written as DNA, the CDR3 is TGTGCCAGTAGTAGGTTGCAGCGGGATGAGCAGTTCTTC.

The genes are TRBV5-1 and TRBJ1-2; D unresolved. The CDR3 consists of 13 residues. The V end was cut by 4 bases, the J end by 0 bases, with 7 bases between. CDR1 is SGHRS and CDR2 is YFSETQ in the germline V gene. The CDR3 nucleotides read TGCGCCAGCAGCACTCCGCCTAACTATGGCTACACCTTC. Protein sequence: CASSTPPNYGYTF.

J is TRBJ2-1 and V is TRBV7-9; 7 nucleotides line up with TRBD2. The CDR3 runs to 15 residues. The trim removed 5 bases at V and 0 bases at J, leaving 4 bases unmatched. The germline gives CDR1 SEHNR, CDR2 FQNEAQ (reference sequence). The CDR3 region is CASSDSGRSYNEQFF. The CDR3 region has the DNA TGTGCCAGCAGCGATAGCGGGCGCTCCTACAATGAGCAGTTCTTC.

This chain connects TRBV7-3 to TRBJ2-5; D is possibly TRBD1 (6 bases). Looked up from germline, CDR1 is SGHTA and CDR2 is FQGTGA. Trimming cost V 5 bases and J 4 bases, with 11 bases left between them. This CDR3 comprises 13 residues. CDR3 sequence: CASSVQGGETQYF. In DNA form, the CDR3 reads TGTGCCAGCAGCGTACAGGGTGGAGAGACCCAGTACTTC.

CDR3 amino acids: CASSIPAGETQYF. CDR3 DNA: TGTGCCAGTAGTATTCCGGCGGGAGAGACCCAGTACTTC. V gene TRBV19 combines with J gene TRBJ2-5; possible D gene TRBD2, 5 bases. Germline loops: CDR1 LNHDA, CDR2 SQIVND (reference sequence). This CDR3 contains 13 residues. The germline V and J ends were trimmed by 3 bases and 4 bases, with 9 bases remaining between them. The full variable domain, completed using reference TRBV19 and TRBJ2-5, is DGGITQSPKYLFRKEGQNVTLSCEQNLNHDAMYWYRQDPGQGLRLIYYSQIVNDFQKGDIAEGYSVSREKKESFPLTVTSAQKNPTAFYLCASSIPAGETQYFGPGTRLLVL.

This clone was seen a handful of times. The rearrangement links TRBV11-2 to TRBJ1-1, with no clear D. V lost 8 bases and J lost 0, with 16 bases in between. This CDR3 spans 15 amino acids. Per germline, CDR1 SGHAT and CDR2 FQNNGV. CDR3 amino acids: CASYRPLGMNTEAFF. In DNA form, the CDR3 reads TGTGCCAGCTACCGGCCGCTAGGCATGAACACTGAAGCTTTCTTT.

This CDR3 reads CASRDSSYEQYF. CDR3 DNA sequence: TGTGCCAGCAGGGACAGCTCCTACGAGCAGTACTTC. The rearrangement links TRBV2 to TRBJ2-7, with a possible D match to TRBD1 (6 bases). CDR3 length: 12 amino acids. V was shortened by 6 bases and J by 0 bases, with 6 bases between the two germline ends. Germline values: CDR1 SNHLY, CDR2 FYNNEI.

This chain links TRBV6-5 with TRBJ2-1; 7 bases map to TRBD1. From germline, CDR1 is MNHEY and CDR2 SVGAGI. The junction had 7 bases not matched to a gene; V was cut back by 4 bases and J by 4 bases. This CDR3 comprises 15 residues. CDR3 sequence: CASSSGTGAYNEQFF. The CDR3 coding sequence is TGTGCCAGCAGTTCGGGCACAGGGGCTTACAATGAGCAGTTCTTC.

In nucleotides, the CDR3 is TGTGCCAGCAGTGGACTAGTCTACGAGCAGTACTTC. It translates to CASSGLVYEQYF. The chain recombines TRBV6-1 with TRBJ2-7; the D gene is possibly TRBD2 (6 bases). Germline CDR1 is MNHNS and CDR2 is SASEGT. V gave up 4 bases and J gave up 3 bases, with 7 bases separating them. The CDR3 is 12 residues long.

The chain has TRBV7-9 and TRBJ1-3; perhaps TRBD1 as D (6 bases). This CDR3 has 14 amino acids. V gave up 5 bases and J gave up 0 bases, with 8 bases separating them. Germline CDR1 is SEHNR and CDR2 is FQNEAQ (reference sequence). The CDR3 nucleotides are TGTGCCAGCAGCCCACAGGGCTCTGGAAACACCATATATTTT. Protein product: CASSPQGSGNTIYF.

This rearrangement joins TRBV11-2 to TRBJ2-1; D might be TRBD2 (6 bases). The V end was cut by 1 base, the J end by 0 bases, with 13 bases between. The CDR3 has 17 amino acids. Germline loops: CDR1 SGHAT, CDR2 FQNNGV. CDR3 sequence: CASSLGLRDSSYNEQFF. The DNA of the CDR3 is TGTGCCAGCAGCTTAGGGTTGCGGGATAGCTCCTACAATGAGCAGTTCTTC.

The chain is built from TRBV11-2 and TRBJ1-2; D gene ambiguous. The V end lost 5 bases, the J end lost 0 bases, and 13 bases lay between the germline ends. Germline assignment: CDR1 SGHAT and CDR2 FQNNGV. This CDR3 comprises 15 residues. DNA of the CDR3: TGTGCCAGCAGCGCCACGTCAGATGCTAACTATGGCTACACCTTC. It specifies CASSATSDANYGYTF.

This chain uses TRBV6-5 with TRBJ1-2, with 8 bases identical to TRBD1. Germline CDR1 MNHEY, CDR2 SVGAGI. CDR3 length equals 14 residues. J was trimmed by 8 bases and V by 0 bases; bases with no gene match: 5. CDR3 sequence reads: CASSYSPAGGGYTF. DNA for the CDR3: TGTGCCAGCAGTTACTCTCCTGCAGGGGGCGGCTACACCTTC.

The CDR3 region has the DNA TGTGCCAGCAGCCCGGCGGGGACCCGCCCAGATACGCAGTATTTT. Protein sequence: CASSPAGTRPDTQYF. The chain employs TRBV27 and TRBJ2-3, with D possibly being TRBD2 (6 bases). The length of the CDR3 is 15 residues. Germline V gene lookup returns CDR1 MNHEY and CDR2 SMNVEV (reference sequence). V dropped 6 bases and J dropped 4 bases, with 17 bases sitting between them.

CDR3 residues: CASSTHPGTGGDQPQHF. The CDR3 region has the DNA TGTGCCAGTAGTACCCACCCGGGGACAGGGGGGGATCAGCCCCAGCATTTT. The gene calls are TRBV19 and TRBJ1-5, with 11 bases aligning to TRBD1. J was trimmed by 5 bases and V by 4 bases; bases with no gene match: 10. The CDR3 extends over 17 amino acids. From germline, CDR1 is LNHDA and CDR2 SQIVND (reference sequence).

CDR3 sequence reads: CASSKEFLSSGGANEQFF. In nucleotides, the CDR3 is TGTGCCAGCAGCAAAGAATTCCTGTCTAGCGGGGGGGCAAATGAGCAGTTCTTC. This sequence joins TRBV21-1 and TRBJ2-1; TRBD2 is taken as the D call from the table, unchecked against the DNA. TRBV21-1 is an annotated pseudogene. CDR3 length equals 18 residues.

The rearrangement joins TRBV15 to TRBJ1-2; no clear D. CDR3 length equals 17 residues. The germline V gene encodes CDR1 LNHNV and CDR2 YYDKDF (reference sequence). Trimming took 3 bases from V and 1 from J, leaving 18 bases between them. This chain's CDR3 is CATSSPAGGSLNYGYTF. CDR3 nucleotides: TGTGCCACCAGCAGCCCCGCGGGTGGCAGTCTTAACTATGGCTACACCTTC.

V and J are TRBV2 and TRBJ1-5; D perhaps matches TRBD1 (6 bases). Trimming stripped 4 bases from V and 6 bases from J, with 16 bases between. CDR3 length equals 15 residues. CDR1 is SNHLY and CDR2 is FYNNEI in the germline V gene. This CDR3 is CASSVDWVGGQPQHF. CDR3 coding DNA: TGTGCCAGCAGTGTGGATTGGGTAGGGGGTCAGCCCCAGCATTTT.

The table lists this clone with a count of one. The chain combines TRBV5-6 with TRBJ2-2; 10 nucleotides agree with TRBD2. Germline trimming cut 5 bases from V and 6 bases from J; bases unmatched to any gene: 4. The germline V gene has CDR1 SGHDT and CDR2 YYEEEE. This CDR3 comprises 14 residues. CDR3: CASRPSGGPGELFF. CDR3 sequence (DNA): TGTGCCAGCAGACCTAGCGGGGGCCCCGGGGAGCTGTTTTTT. The full variable domain, in which reference TRBV5-6 and TRBJ2-2 provide the parts outside the CDR3, is DAGVTQSPTHLIKTRGQQVTLRCSPKSGHDTVSWYQQALGQGPQFIFQYYEEEERQRGNFPDRFSGHQFPNYSSELNVNALLLGDSALYLCASRPSGGPGELFFGEGSRLTVL.

This chain joins TRBV29-1 and TRBJ1-1; D is undetermined. The CDR3 loop spans 13 amino acids. CDR1 SQVTM and CDR2 ANQGSEA come from the germline V gene. The V gene lost 7 bases and the J gene lost 0 bases, with 12 bases spanning the gap. Here the CDR3 DNA reads TGCAGCGCCGAGAGTATGATGAACACTGAAGCTTTCTTT. The encoded protein is CSAESMMNTEAFF.